These 31 T cell receptor beta chains share one sample of origin, sequenced in a study of CD8 T cells in Susac syndrome (dated by TCRdb to about 2019). The library was prepared using the immunoSEQ multiplex PCR assay. RNA was extracted using the RNeasy kit, and roughly 0.45 to 1 microgram was reverse transcribed with random hexamers. TCRdb passed the public sequencing reads through fastp at Q25 and MiXCR, retaining productive beta sequences. Every entry covers one CDR3 protein and lists the most common genes and DNA from its rows. This sample holds some 200,000 distinct CDR3 sequences; approximately 90% were observed only once. The top ten constitute roughly 0.13% of the sample. The sequencing sample was made of CD8+ T cells from PBMCs. The receptors stem from a human donor with multiple sclerosis.

This chain joins TRBV12-3 or TRBV12-4 and TRBJ2-1; the match to TRBD1 covers 10 bases. The CDR3 length is 16 residues. The ends lost 5 bases at V and 4 bases at J; junction bases unmatched: 8. Here the CDR3 reads CASSLSTGQGYNEQFF. The CDR3 region has the DNA TGTGCCAGCAGTCTATCTACGGGACAGGGGTACAATGAGCAGTTCTTC.

The V call is TRBV12-3 or TRBV12-4, the J call TRBJ1-5; D not certain. The CDR3 extends over 15 amino acids. V was clipped by 3 bases and J by 4 bases, with 13 bases between them. The CDR3 DNA follows: TGTGCCAGCAGTTTTCTTCGTACAGAGAATCAGCCCCAGCATTTT. Translating gives CASSFLRTENQPQHF.

V and J are TRBV20-1 and TRBJ2-7; unclear D gene. Germline V lookup: CDR1 DFQATT, CDR2 SNEGSKA (reference sequence). The ends were cut back, 0 bases at V and 5 bases at J, with 17 bases in the middle. The length of the CDR3 is 15 residues. This CDR3 reads CSARDRGRVIDEQYF. DNA of the CDR3: TGCAGTGCTAGAGATCGAGGTAGGGTCATCGACGAGCAGTACTTC.

This clonotype was recorded only once. J is TRBJ1-2 and V is TRBV27; perhaps TRBD1 as D (6 bases). Germline assignment: CDR1 MNHEY and CDR2 SMNVEV (reference sequence). The CDR3 contains 13 residues. V was pared by 8 bases and J by 8 bases, with 18 bases between. This CDR3 is CASARGASGGYTF. CDR3 bases: TGTGCCAGCGCTCGGGGGGCTTCGGGCGGCTACACCTTC.

J is TRBJ2-1 and V is TRBV19; D is unclear. The CDR3 sequence is 12 residues long. V was pared by 1 base and J by 8 bases, with 6 bases between. Germline V lookup: CDR1 LNHDA, CDR2 SQIVND (reference sequence). The CDR3 is CASSIGEDEQFF. The CDR3 DNA reads as TGTGCCAGTAGTATAGGGGAAGATGAGCAGTTCTTC.

In this sample, this clonotype turned up once. CDR3 loop: CASSYSWGTGELFF. As DNA, the CDR3 is TGTGCCAGCAGTTACTCTTGGGGTACCGGGGAGCTGTTTTTT. This chain links TRBV6-2 or TRBV6-3 with TRBJ2-2; no definite D call. With 0 bases removed from V and 5 bases from J, the gap between germline ends came to 7 bases. CDR3 length: 14 residues. Germline V CDR1 and CDR2: MNHEY, SVGEGT.

This rearrangement joins TRBV2 to TRBJ1-2; D uncertain. Germline V gene data show CDR1 as SNHLY and CDR2 as FYNNEI. CDR3 length: 10 residues. V was clipped by 3 bases and J by 6 bases, with 2 bases between them. CDR3 nucleotides: TGTGCCAGCAGTGACCATGGCTACACCTTC. This sequence encodes CASSDHGYTF. The full variable domain, completed using reference TRBV2 and TRBJ1-2, is EPEVTQTPSHQVTQMGQEVILRCVPISNHLYFYWYRQILGQKVEFLVSFYNNEISEKSEIFDDQFSVERPDGSNFTLKIRSTKLEDSAMYFCASSDHGYTFGSGTRLTVV.

The chain couples TRBV6-2 or TRBV6-3 to TRBJ2-4; TRBD1 is a possible D gene (6 bases). The CDR3 extends over 16 amino acids. The germline CDR1 and CDR2 sequences are MNHEY and SVGEGT. Trimming left V 1 base short and J 6 bases short, with 16 bases between. The CDR3 loop reads CASSYYRLTRGNIQYF. The CDR3 nucleotides are TGTGCCAGCAGTTACTACAGGCTAACCAGGGGAAACATTCAGTACTTC.

The chain carries TRBV29-1 and TRBJ2-3; 8 bases are shared with TRBD2. This CDR3 region has 12 residues. Germline V lookup: CDR1 SQVTM, CDR2 ANQGSEA. V gave up 5 bases and J gave up 7 bases; unmatched junction bases: 5. The CDR3 spells CSVLGRANTQYF. The CDR3 nucleotides read TGCAGCGTTCTCGGGAGGGCCAATACGCAGTATTTT.

The V gene is TRBV14, the J gene TRBJ1-2, with D uncertain. The germline V gene has CDR1 SGHDN and CDR2 FVKESK. The CDR3 sequence is 12 residues long. V shed 1 base and J shed 8 bases, with 8 bases lying between them. The CDR3 here is CASSQANSGYTF. The CDR3 DNA reads TGTGCCAGCAGCCAAGCCAATAGCGGCTACACCTTC.

V and J are TRBV29-1 and TRBJ1-2; 7 bases are a match to TRBD1. V shed 7 bases and J 2 bases; nucleotides not matched to a gene: 10. The CDR3 has 14 residues. From germline, CDR1 is SQVTM and CDR2 ANQGSEA. CDR3: CSAEGEGQNYGYTF. CDR3 DNA sequence: TGCAGCGCTGAGGGAGAGGGACAGAACTATGGCTACACCTTC.

The chain links TRBV30 to TRBJ1-2; the D gene is possibly TRBD1 (6 bases). The germline CDR1 and CDR2 sequences are GTSNPN and SVGIG (reference sequence). Trimming removed 5 bases from V and 6 bases from J, with 19 bases in between. The length of the CDR3 is 14 residues. This CDR3 is CAWSRDIAFDGYTF. DNA of the CDR3: TGTGCCTGGTCCCGGGACATAGCCTTCGATGGCTACACCTTC.

The chain employs TRBV7-2 and TRBJ1-1, with TRBD1 as a possible D gene (6 bases). From germline, CDR1 is SGHTA and CDR2 FQGNSA. Trimming removed 5 bases from V and 3 bases from J, with 16 bases in between. This CDR3 contains 15 residues. The CDR3: CASSPVAGVYTEAFF. DNA for the CDR3: TGTGCCAGCAGCCCCGTAGCAGGGGTCTACACTGAAGCTTTCTTT.

The V call is TRBV2, the J call TRBJ1-1; D remains ambiguous. This CDR3 comprises 15 residues. CDR1 and CDR2 (germline): SNHLY, FYNNEI. The V end was cut by 3 bases, the J end by 0 bases, with 11 bases between. The CDR3 spells CASSEVKVMNTEAFF. CDR3 DNA: TGTGCCAGCAGTGAGGTAAAGGTTATGAACACTGAAGCTTTCTTT.

The gene calls are TRBV12-3 or TRBV12-4 and TRBJ1-3; no clear D gene. The CDR3 is 14 amino acids. The V end was cut by 2 bases, the J end by 4 bases, with 9 bases between. The CDR3 DNA follows: TGTGCCAGCAGTTTACCTCAACAGGGAAACACCATATATTTT. It yields the protein CASSLPQQGNTIYF.

The gene calls are TRBV9 and TRBJ1-3, with D unclear. V was pared by 3 bases and J by 1 base, with 5 bases between. From germline, CDR1 is SGDLS and CDR2 YYNGEE. The CDR3 has 13 residues. CDR3 nucleotide sequence: TGTGCCAGCAGCGGATCATCTGGAAACACCATATATTTT. It is translated as CASSGSSGNTIYF.

The gene calls are TRBV13 and TRBJ2-1; D possibly uses TRBD1 or TRBD2 (6 bases each). V gave up 9 bases and J gave up 13 bases, with 31 bases separating them. This CDR3 comprises 16 residues. The V gene's germline CDR1 is PRHDT and CDR2 FYEKMQ (reference sequence). Here the CDR3 reads CARSPKDRSPIAEQFF. DNA for the CDR3: TGTGCCAGGAGCCCAAAAGACAGGAGCCCGATAGCGGAACAGTTCTTC.

The V and J genes are TRBV7-8 and TRBJ1-4; D is possibly TRBD1 (5 bases). Germline V gene sequence: CDR1 SGHVS, CDR2 FQNEAQ. V was shortened by 1 base and J by 7 bases, with 13 bases between the two germline ends. The CDR3 extends over 15 amino acids. CDR3 sequence: CASSLVTGVREKLFF. The CDR3 DNA reads as TGTGCCAGCAGCTTAGTAACGGGGGTTCGTGAAAAACTGTTTTTT.

J is TRBJ2-3 and V is TRBV15; D uncertain. From germline, CDR1 is LNHNV and CDR2 YYDKDF (reference sequence). This CDR3 comprises 12 residues. V shed 4 bases and J shed 6 bases, with 8 bases lying between them. The CDR3 region is CATSTVGDTQYF. As DNA, the CDR3 is TGTGCCACCAGCACAGTTGGGGATACGCAGTATTTT.

The CDR3: CASSWGGSTDTQYF. The CDR3 nucleotides read TGTGCCAGCAGCTGGGGGGGGAGCACAGATACGCAGTATTTT. The rearrangement joins TRBV13 to TRBJ2-3, with 7 bases fitting TRBD2. This CDR3 contains 14 residues. Per germline, CDR1 PRHDT and CDR2 FYEKMQ (reference sequence). The J segment lost 0 bases and the V segment lost 4 bases, leaving 1 base of the junction unmatched.

The chain employs TRBV19 and TRBJ2-2; possibly TRBD2 for D (7 bases). Trimming shortened V by 3 bases and J by 5 bases, and 16 bases separated the two germline ends. This CDR3 contains 16 residues. Germline CDR1 and CDR2: LNHDA and SQIVND (reference sequence). The CDR3 region is CASSMFSGGWTGELFF. For the CDR3, the DNA is TGTGCCAGTAGTATGTTTTCGGGGGGCTGGACCGGGGAGCTGTTTTTT.

This chain joins TRBV30 and TRBJ2-3; D is perhaps TRBD1 (5 bases). This CDR3 is built from 13 residues. Germline V gene data show CDR1 as GTSNPN and CDR2 as SVGIG (reference sequence). V lost 7 bases to trimming and J lost 4 bases, with 15 bases between them. The CDR3 DNA follows: TGTGCCTCGTGGGCAGGGTTGGCAGATACGCAGTATTTT. It is translated as CASWAGLADTQYF.

This clonotype appeared a single time. The chain joins TRBV2 to TRBJ2-5; D unresolved. The germline V and J ends were trimmed by 3 bases and 0 bases, with 14 bases remaining between them. The CDR3 has 16 amino acids. CDR1 is SNHLY, CDR2 FYNNEI, per germline. The CDR3 DNA reads TGTGCCAGCAGTGATCGGGCAGGATTGTACCAAGAGACCCAGTACTTC. This sequence encodes CASSDRAGLYQETQYF.

This sequence joins TRBV10-3 and TRBJ2-5; 8 positions match TRBD1. The trim removed 10 bases at V and 5 bases at J, leaving 3 bases unmatched. CDR1 and CDR2 from the germline V gene are ENHRY and SYGVKD. The CDR3 loop spans 11 amino acids. The CDR3 DNA sequence: TGTGCCACAGGGGGCGGTGAGACCCAGTACTTC. Translating it yields CATGGGETQYF.

This chain uses TRBV14 with TRBJ2-1, with 8 bases that match TRBD2. Per the germline V gene, CDR1 is SGHDN and CDR2 is FVKESK. The CDR3 is made up of 19 amino acids. The junction had 11 bases not matched to a gene; V was cut back by 0 bases and J by 1 base. The CDR3: CASSQDLIRGGPSYNEQFF. DNA for the CDR3: TGTGCCAGCAGCCAAGATCTTATCCGGGGGGGCCCTTCCTACAATGAGCAGTTCTTC.

The chain couples TRBV5-6 to TRBJ2-3; D possibly matches TRBD1 or TRBD2 (5 bases each). The V gene lost 2 bases and the J gene lost 0 bases, with 10 bases spanning the gap. CDR1 SGHDT and CDR2 YYEEEE come from the germline V gene. This CDR3 has 15 residues. This CDR3 is CASSFWGFSTDTQYF. The CDR3, as DNA: TGTGCCAGCAGCTTCTGGGGGTTCAGCACAGATACGCAGTATTTT.

CDR3 nucleotide sequence: TGTGCCAGCAGGCCCTTAGCGGGCCCCTCCTACAATGAGCAGTTCTTC. Encoded protein: CASRPLAGPSYNEQFF. This chain joins TRBV6-2 or TRBV6-3 and TRBJ2-1; TRBD2 matches at 7 bases. The CDR3 has 16 residues. Germline V gene data show CDR1 as MNHEY and CDR2 as SVGEGT. With V trimmed by 6 bases and J by 0 bases, 8 bases remained unmatched.

The genes are TRBV4-1 and TRBJ1-1; tentatively, D is TRBD1 (5 bases). Between the trimmed V and J ends, which lost 5 bases and 9 bases, there was a span of 13 bases. CDR1 is MGHRA and CDR2 is YSYEKL in the germline V gene. This CDR3 spans 12 amino acids. CDR3 nucleotide sequence: TGCGCCAGCAGCGGTCACTCAGGGAAAGCTTTCTTT. Protein product: CASSGHSGKAFF.

The chain is built from TRBV2 and TRBJ2-7; D is unclear. Per germline, CDR1 SNHLY and CDR2 FYNNEI. This CDR3 region has 12 residues. Trimming cost V 2 bases and J 5 bases, with 7 bases left between them. CDR3 loop: CASSESTHEQYF. The CDR3 DNA reads TGTGCCAGCAGTGAATCCACCCACGAGCAGTACTTC.

This chain uses TRBV25-1 with TRBJ2-7; D is unresolved. There are 12 residues in the CDR3. V was cut by 0 bases and J by 5 bases, with 5 bases left in between. CDR1 is MGHDK, CDR2 SYGVNS, per germline. The CDR3 loop is CASSEYNNEQYF. CDR3 DNA: TGTGCCAGCAGTGAATATAACAACGAGCAGTACTTC.

The V gene is TRBV11-2, the J gene TRBJ2-1; 15 bases align to TRBD2. J was trimmed by 0 bases and V by 1 base; bases with no gene match: 7. There are 20 residues in the CDR3. Germline loops: CDR1 SGHAT, CDR2 FQNNGV. CDR3 sequence reads: CASSLVLGLAGGVSYNEQFF. The CDR3 DNA follows: TGTGCCAGCAGCTTAGTTTTGGGACTAGCGGGGGGCGTCTCCTACAATGAGCAGTTCTTC.